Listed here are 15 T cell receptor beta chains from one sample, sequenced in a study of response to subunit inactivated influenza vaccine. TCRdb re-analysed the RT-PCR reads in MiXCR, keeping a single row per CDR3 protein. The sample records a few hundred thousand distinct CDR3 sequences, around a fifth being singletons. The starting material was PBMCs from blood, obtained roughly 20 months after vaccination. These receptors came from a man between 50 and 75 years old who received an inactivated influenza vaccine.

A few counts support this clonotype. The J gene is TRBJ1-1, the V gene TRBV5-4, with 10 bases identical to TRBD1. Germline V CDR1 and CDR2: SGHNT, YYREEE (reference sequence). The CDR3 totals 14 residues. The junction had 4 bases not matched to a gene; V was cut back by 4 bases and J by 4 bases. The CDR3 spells CASSDRGRTTEAFF. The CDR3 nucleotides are TGTGCCAGCAGCGACAGGGGGCGCACCACTGAAGCTTTCTTT.

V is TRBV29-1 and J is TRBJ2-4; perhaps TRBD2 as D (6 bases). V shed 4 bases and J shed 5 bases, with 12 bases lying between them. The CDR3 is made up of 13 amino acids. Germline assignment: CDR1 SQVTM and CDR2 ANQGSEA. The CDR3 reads CSVGEGRQNIQYF. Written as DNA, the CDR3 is TGCAGCGTTGGGGAAGGGAGGCAAAACATTCAGTACTTC.

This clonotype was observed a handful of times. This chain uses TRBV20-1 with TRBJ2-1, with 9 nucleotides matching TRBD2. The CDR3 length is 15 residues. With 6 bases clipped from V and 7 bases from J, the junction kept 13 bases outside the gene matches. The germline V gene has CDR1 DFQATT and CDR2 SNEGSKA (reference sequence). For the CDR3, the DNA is TGCAGTGCGGGACGGCCTAGCGGGATTCGGAATGAGCAGTTCTTC. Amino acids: CSAGRPSGIRNEQFF.

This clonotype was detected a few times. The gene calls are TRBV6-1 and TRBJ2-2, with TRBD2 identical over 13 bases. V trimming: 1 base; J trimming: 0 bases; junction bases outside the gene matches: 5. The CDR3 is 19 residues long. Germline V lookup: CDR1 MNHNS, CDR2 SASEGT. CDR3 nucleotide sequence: TGTGCCAGCAGTGAAGTGAGACTAGCGGGGGGTGCGAACACCGGGGAGCTGTTTTTT. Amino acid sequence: CASSEVRLAGGANTGELFF.

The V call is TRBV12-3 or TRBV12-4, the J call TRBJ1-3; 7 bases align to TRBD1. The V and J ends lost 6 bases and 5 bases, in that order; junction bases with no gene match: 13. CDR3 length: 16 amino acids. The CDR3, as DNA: TGTGCCAGCAGCTCCCCGTACGAGACAGGGAGAAACACCATATATTTT. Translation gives CASSSPYETGRNTIYF.

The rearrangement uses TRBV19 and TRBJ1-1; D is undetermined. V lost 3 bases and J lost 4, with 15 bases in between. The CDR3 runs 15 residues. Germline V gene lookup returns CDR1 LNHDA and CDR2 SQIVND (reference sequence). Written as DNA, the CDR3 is TGTGCCAGTAGTATGGACCCGCGGTGGAGCACTGAAGCTTTCTTT. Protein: CASSMDPRWSTEAFF.

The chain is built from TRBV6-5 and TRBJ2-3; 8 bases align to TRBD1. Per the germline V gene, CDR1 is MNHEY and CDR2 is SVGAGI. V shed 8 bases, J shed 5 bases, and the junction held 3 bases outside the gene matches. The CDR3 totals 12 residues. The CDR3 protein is CASGQGEDTQYF. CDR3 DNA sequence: TGTGCCAGCGGACAGGGAGAAGATACGCAGTATTTT.

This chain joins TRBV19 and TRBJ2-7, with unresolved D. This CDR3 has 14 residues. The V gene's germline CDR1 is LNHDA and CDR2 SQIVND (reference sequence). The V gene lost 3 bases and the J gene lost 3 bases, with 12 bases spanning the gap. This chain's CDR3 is CASSIGQESYEQYF. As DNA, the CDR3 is TGTGCCAGTAGTATTGGGCAGGAGAGCTACGAGCAGTACTTC.

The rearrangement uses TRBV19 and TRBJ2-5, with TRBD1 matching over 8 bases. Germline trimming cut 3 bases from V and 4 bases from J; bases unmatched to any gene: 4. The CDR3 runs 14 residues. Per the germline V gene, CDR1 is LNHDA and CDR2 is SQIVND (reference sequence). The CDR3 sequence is CASSITGGSETQYF. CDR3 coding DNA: TGTGCCAGTAGTATTACAGGGGGGTCAGAGACCCAGTACTTC. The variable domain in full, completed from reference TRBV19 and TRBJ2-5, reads DGGITQSPKYLFRKEGQNVTLSCEQNLNHDAMYWYRQDPGQGLRLIYYSQIVNDFQKGDIAEGYSVSREKKESFPLTVTSAQKNPTAFYLCASSITGGSETQYFGPGTRLLVL.

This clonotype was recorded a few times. CDR3 in DNA: TGCAGCGTTGACGGACAGGGGGCCGATGAGCAGTTCTTC. Translating gives CSVDGQGADEQFF. This chain links TRBV29-1 with TRBJ2-1; TRBD1 aligns across 11 bases. The CDR3 extends over 13 amino acids. With 3 bases clipped from V and 8 bases from J, the junction kept 3 bases outside the gene matches. The germline CDR1 and CDR2 sequences are SQVTM and ANQGSEA.

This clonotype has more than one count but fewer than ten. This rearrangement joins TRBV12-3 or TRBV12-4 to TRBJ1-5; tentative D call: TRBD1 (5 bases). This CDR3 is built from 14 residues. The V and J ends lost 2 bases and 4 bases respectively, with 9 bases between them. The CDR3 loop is CASSLQGWNQPQHF. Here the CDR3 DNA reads TGTGCCAGCAGTTTACAGGGATGGAATCAGCCCCAGCATTTT.

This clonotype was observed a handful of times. CDR3 loop: CASSEGAQGTDTQYF. CDR3 coding DNA: TGTGCCAGCAGCGAGGGCGCCCAAGGAACAGATACGCAGTATTTT. V usage is TRBV7-7 and J usage is TRBJ2-3; the D gene is possibly TRBD2 (5 bases). This CDR3 has 15 residues. V lost 5 bases and J lost 3, with 15 bases in between. Germline V gene sequence: CDR1 SSHAT, CDR2 FNYEAQ (reference sequence).

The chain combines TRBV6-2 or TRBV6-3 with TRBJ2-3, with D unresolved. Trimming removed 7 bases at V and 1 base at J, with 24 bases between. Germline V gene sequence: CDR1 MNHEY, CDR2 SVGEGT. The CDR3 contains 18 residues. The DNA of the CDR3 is TGTGCCAGCACAACCCACTCCAGGTATCTGTGGGGCACAGATACGCAGTATTTT. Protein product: CASTTHSRYLWGTDTQYF.

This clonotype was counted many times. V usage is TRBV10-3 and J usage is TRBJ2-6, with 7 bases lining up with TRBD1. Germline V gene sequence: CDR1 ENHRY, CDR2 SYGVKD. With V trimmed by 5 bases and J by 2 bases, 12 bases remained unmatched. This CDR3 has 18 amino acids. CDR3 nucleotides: TGTGCCATCAGTTCGGGACAGCCAACGGTGGCTGGGGCCAACGTCCTGACTTTC. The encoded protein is CAISSGQPTVAGANVLTF.

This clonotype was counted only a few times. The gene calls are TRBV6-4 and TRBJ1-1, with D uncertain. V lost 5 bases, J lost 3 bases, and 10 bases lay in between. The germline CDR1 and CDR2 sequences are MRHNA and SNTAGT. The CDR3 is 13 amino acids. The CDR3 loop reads CASSRTEYTEAFF. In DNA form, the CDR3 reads TGTGCCAGCAGTCGGACCGAATACACTGAAGCTTTCTTT.